This T cell receptor beta chain was captured by sequencing in a study of T cell responses to AZD1222 COVID-19 vaccine. Study as a whole: Doses given second, at about 4 or about 12 weeks, were pooled. Findings and caveats of the study: Just 5 or 6 AZD1222 recipients tested seropositive at baseline. Without day 14 samples, only post-peak T cell repertoires were studied. The span of vaccine-associated CD4 TCRs extended across spike, with dominance at 160-218 and 743-854.

Using immunoSEQ multiplex PCR, the repertoire was profiled, and TCRdb retains in-frame clones only, with some absent. Of approximately 100,000 clones listed, about nine tenths are singletons. Trimming took 5 bases from V and 11 from J, leaving 12 bases between them. The CDR3 extends over 11 amino acids. The germline V gene has CDR1 SEHNR and CDR2 FQNEAQ (reference sequence). As to this clone: Its antigen is undetermined.

The source is an adult in good health. The material sequenced was peripheral blood, taken on day 0 of AZD1222 vaccination. This chain joins TRBV7-9 and TRBJ1-1, with D hard to call. The CDR3 DNA is TGTGCCAGCAGCGCCTCCCCCGCGGCTTTCTTT. Protein product: CASSASPAAFF.